These 25 T cell receptor beta chains originate from one sample sequenced in a study of T cells in Graves' hyperthyroidism and ophthalmopathy. TCR beta CDR3 sequences were amplified from RNA transcripts. A set of HTBI primers served as the primers for a first-round RT-PCR of the TCR CDR3. From the multiplex PCR reads, TCRdb called clonotypes with MiXCR, one entry per CDR3 protein. The data contain over 300,000 distinct CDR3 sequences, roughly an eighth of them seen just once; the ten biggest clones take up approximately 35%. Sequencing was performed on blood. Receptors were obtained from a woman between 40 and 50 years old with Graves' ophthalmopathy.

This clonotype occurred a few times. V usage is TRBV3-1 and J usage is TRBJ2-1; 9 positions agree with TRBD2. Per germline, CDR1 LGHDT and CDR2 YNNKEL (reference sequence). After removal of 1 base from V and 8 bases from J, the junction contained 6 bases not matched to a gene. The CDR3 has 15 amino acids. The CDR3 nucleotides read TGTGCCAGCAGCCAAGGGCCAGCGGGAGGAGATGAGCAGTTCTTC. Amino acid sequence: CASSQGPAGGDEQFF.

This clonotype was seen only a few times. CDR3: CASSPWGGAADYGYTF. The CDR3 DNA is TGCGCCAGCAGCCCCTGGGGAGGGGCCGCAGACTATGGCTACACCTTC. The chain recombines TRBV4-1 with TRBJ1-2, with a possible D match to TRBD1 (5 bases). V was cut by 4 bases and J by 3 bases, with 18 bases left in between. Germline-derived CDR1 and CDR2 are MGHRA and YSYEKL. This CDR3 contains 16 residues.

This clonotype was detected ten times or more. The chain recombines TRBV29-1 with TRBJ1-2; TRBD1 matches 8 bases. Looked up from germline, CDR1 is SQVTM and CDR2 is ANQGSEA. This CDR3 comprises 12 residues. CDR3 sequence: CRAQTGDYGYTF. CDR3 nucleotides: TGCAGAGCTCAGACAGGGGACTATGGCTACACCTTC.

This clonotype was picked up a small number of times. The rearrangement joins TRBV7-9 to TRBJ2-1; 9 nucleotides line up with TRBD1. CDR1 and CDR2 from the germline V gene are SEHNR and FQNEAQ (reference sequence). The junction had 7 bases not matched to a gene; V was cut back by 8 bases and J by 5 bases. The CDR3 is 14 residues long. The CDR3 nucleotides are TGTGCCAGCTCCCGGGACAGGGCCAACAATGAGCAGTTCTTC. Residues: CASSRDRANNEQFF.

This clonotype occurred many times. This rearrangement joins TRBV6-1 to TRBJ2-1, with TRBD1 identical over 7 bases. V lost 6 bases and J lost 2; bases outside the gene matches: 4. Germline V CDR1 and CDR2: MNHNS, SASEGT. CDR3 size: 14 residues. Here the CDR3 reads CASRTGLTYNEQFF. The CDR3 DNA reads TGTGCCAGCAGGACAGGGCTAACCTACAATGAGCAGTTCTTC.

This clonotype was counted at least ten times. V is TRBV29-1 and J is TRBJ2-5, with D maybe TRBD2 (6 bases). V was cut by 5 bases and J by 0 bases, with 16 bases left in between. This CDR3 spans 15 amino acids. Germline CDR1 and CDR2: SQVTM and ANQGSEA. CDR3 sequence (DNA): TGCAGCGTTCAAACCCACTGGAGGGACCAAGAGACCCAGTACTTC. Translated: CSVQTHWRDQETQYF.

In its sample, this clonotype was seen many times. This rearrangement joins TRBV20-1 to TRBJ2-3, with D possibly TRBD1 on 6 matching bases. Per the germline V gene, CDR1 is DFQATT and CDR2 is SNEGSKA (reference sequence). The CDR3 sequence is 14 residues long. V shed 0 bases and J shed 2 bases, with 9 bases lying between them. The CDR3 is CSAREGGHTDTQYF. Here the CDR3 DNA reads TGCAGTGCTAGAGAAGGGGGTCACACAGATACGCAGTATTTT.

There are many counts of this clonotype. The J gene is TRBJ2-1, the V gene TRBV6-1; TRBD2 agrees at 8 bases. This CDR3 has 19 amino acids. The germline V gene has CDR1 MNHNS and CDR2 SASEGT. V lost 5 bases to trimming and J lost 0 bases; unmatched junction nucleotides: 15. In DNA form, the CDR3 reads TGTGCCAGCAGTAAACTAGCGGACCCTTACCAAAGCTCCTACAATGAGCAGTTCTTC. Protein product: CASSKLADPYQSSYNEQFF.

The CDR3 here is CASSWTADYGNTIYF. The DNA of the CDR3 is TGTGCCAGCAGCTGGACCGCTGATTATGGAAACACCATATATTTT. The chain links TRBV7-9 to TRBJ1-3, with D unresolved. The CDR3 has 15 amino acids. Germline V CDR1 and CDR2: SEHNR, FQNEAQ (reference sequence). V shed 4 bases and J shed 3 bases, with 13 bases lying between them.

This clonotype was seen many times. The chain has TRBV13 and TRBJ2-5; D not certain. The germline V gene has CDR1 PRHDT and CDR2 FYEKMQ (reference sequence). The V and J ends lost 1 base and 5 bases respectively, with 11 bases between them. This CDR3 is 14 amino acids long. The CDR3 protein is CASSLDLPGETQYF. The CDR3 DNA sequence: TGTGCCAGCAGCTTAGATCTCCCCGGGGAGACCCAGTACTTC.

In the case of this clonotype: Just one base apart from a much larger clone, this may be a read error. The CDR3 sequence: CASAGRGYNEQLF. The CDR3 nucleotides read TGTGCCAGTGCGGGCAGGGGGTACAATGAGCAGCTCTTC. The rearrangement uses TRBV12-3 or TRBV12-4 and TRBJ2-1; TRBD1 agrees at 7 bases. The CDR3 loop spans 13 amino acids.

A note on this clonotype: Since a much larger clone is just one base distant, this may be a read error. The gene calls are TRBV20-1 and TRBJ2-1; 12 bases are shared with TRBD2. The CDR3 sequence is 14 residues long. Germline lookup yields CDR1 DFQATT and CDR2 SNEGSKA (reference sequence). Here the CDR3 DNA reads TGCAGTGCTTGGACTAGCGGGACCTACAATGGGCAGTTCTTC. It yields the protein CSAWTSGTYNGQFF.

This clonotype has more than one count but fewer than ten. V is TRBV14 and J is TRBJ1-2; D remains unclear. V gave up 8 bases and J gave up 4 bases, with 14 bases separating them. Germline loops: CDR1 SGHDN, CDR2 FVKESK. CDR3 length: 13 amino acids. The CDR3 reads CASSQEPLYGYTF. The CDR3 nucleotides read TGTGCCAGCTCCCAGGAGCCCCTCTATGGCTACACCTTC.

This clonotype has more than one count but fewer than ten. The chain couples TRBV5-1 to TRBJ2-7; 11 nucleotides align to TRBD1. CDR1 and CDR2 (germline): SGHRS, YFSETQ. This CDR3 is built from 15 residues. J gave up 0 bases and V 2 bases, and 1 base lay outside the gene matches. CDR3 sequence reads: CASSLGTGGSYEQYF. The CDR3 nucleotides read TGCGCCAGCAGCTTAGGGACAGGGGGCTCCTACGAGCAGTACTTC.

This clonotype showed up many times. This chain uses TRBV20-1 with TRBJ1-1, with D perhaps matching TRBD1 (5 bases). CDR1 is DFQATT and CDR2 is SNEGSKA in the germline V gene (reference sequence). The V end was cut by 3 bases, the J end by 0 bases, with 17 bases between. The CDR3 is made up of 16 amino acids. CDR3: CSARAHTGTLNTEAFF. The CDR3 DNA is TGCAGTGCTAGGGCCCACACGGGGACCCTGAACACTGAAGCTTTCTTT.

The chain is built from TRBV3-1 and TRBJ2-1; D not certain. Germline CDR1 LGHDT, CDR2 YNNKEL (reference sequence). With 4 bases removed from V and 7 bases from J, the gap between germline ends came to 17 bases. There are 15 residues in the CDR3. The CDR3 protein is CASSLLGLEKNEQFF. Here the CDR3 DNA reads TGTGCCAGCAGCCTCTTGGGGTTGGAAAAGAATGAGCAGTTCTTC.

This clonotype was counted a few times. The chain couples TRBV6-2 or TRBV6-3 to TRBJ1-5; D gene uncertain. The V gene lost 7 bases and the J gene lost 2 bases, with 6 bases spanning the gap. This CDR3 has 12 residues. Germline-derived CDR1 and CDR2 are MNHEY and SVGEGT. This CDR3 reads CASNSGNQPQHF. CDR3 bases: TGTGCCAGCAACTCGGGCAATCAGCCCCAGCATTTT.

This clonotype was counted ten times or more. The chain links TRBV2 to TRBJ1-4; D is undetermined. V lost 8 bases and J lost 6, with 13 bases in between. There are 13 residues in the CDR3. Germline V gene lookup returns CDR1 SNHLY and CDR2 FYNNEI. The CDR3 sequence is CASGGRVHEKLFF. CDR3 sequence (DNA): TGTGCCAGCGGAGGAAGGGTTCATGAAAAACTGTTTTTT.

The chain links TRBV12-3 or TRBV12-4 to TRBJ1-1, with D possibly being TRBD1 (6 bases). The CDR3 covers 17 residues. Trimming pared 7 bases from V and 0 bases from J, leaving 21 bases between. The CDR3 region has the DNA TGTGCCAGCACCCACCTGGGTGGGGGCCCGGTGAACACTGAAGCTTTCTTT. Protein: CASTHLGGGPVNTEAFF.

The chain recombines TRBV5-5 with TRBJ2-2; 12 bases fit TRBD2. V gave up 5 bases and J gave up 2 bases; unmatched junction bases: 4. The CDR3 runs to 16 residues. The germline gives CDR1 SGHKS, CDR2 YYEKEE (reference sequence). The CDR3: CASSRTSGTNTGELFF. The CDR3 nucleotides read TGTGCCAGCAGTCGGACTAGCGGGACTAACACCGGGGAGCTGTTTTTT.

The table lists this clonotype with a few counts. The V gene is TRBV29-1, the J gene TRBJ1-1, with 7 bases matching TRBD1. Trimming took 6 bases from V and 3 from J; bases not matched to a gene: 10. This CDR3 spans 14 amino acids. Germline CDR1 SQVTM, CDR2 ANQGSEA. In DNA, the CDR3 is TGCAGCGTCGCCGGGACAGCAGCATACACTGAAGCTTTCTTT. This encodes CSVAGTAAYTEAFF. The variable domain in full, completed from reference TRBV29-1 and TRBJ1-1, reads SAVISQKPSRDICQRGTSLTIQCQVDSQVTMMFWYRQQPGQSLTLIATANQGSEATYESGFVIDKFPISRPNLTFSTLTVSNMSPEDSSIYLCSVAGTAAYTEAFFGQGTRLTVV.

This clonotype was observed many times. V gene TRBV12-3 or TRBV12-4 combines with J gene TRBJ2-1; 12 bases are shared with TRBD2. The CDR3 sequence is 13 residues long. V lost 6 bases, J lost 12 bases, and 6 bases stayed unmatched. CDR3 residues: CASRVGLAGGQFF. In DNA form, the CDR3 reads TGTGCCAGCAGGGTGGGACTAGCGGGCGGGCAGTTCTTC.

The chain links TRBV6-1 to TRBJ2-1; TRBD2 matches 12 bases. The CDR3 totals 15 residues. Trimming removed 10 bases from V and 0 bases from J; junction bases left unmatched: 4. Per the germline V gene, CDR1 is MNHNS and CDR2 is SASEGT. The CDR3 DNA reads as TGTGCCACCAGGGGACTAGCGGGCTCCTACAATGAGCAGTTCTTC. Protein product: CATRGLAGSYNEQFF.

This clonotype was seen at least ten times. The chain carries TRBV20-1 and TRBJ1-1, with D uncertain. Germline V lookup: CDR1 DFQATT, CDR2 SNEGSKA (reference sequence). Between the trimmed V and J ends, which lost 3 bases and 3 bases, there was a span of 11 bases. The CDR3 covers 13 residues. In nucleotides, the CDR3 is TGCAGTGCTAGGGGAGGTAGTGACACTGAAGCTTTCTTT. Encoded protein: CSARGGSDTEAFF.

There are a few counts of this clonotype. V is TRBV20-1 and J is TRBJ2-7, with a tentative D call TRBD2 (6 bases). This CDR3 is built from 15 residues. In germline, CDR1 is DFQATT, CDR2 SNEGSKA (reference sequence). V lost 0 bases and J lost 3, with 15 bases in between. DNA for the CDR3: TGCAGTGCTAGAGATTTCAGCGGGCAAATCTACGAGCAGTACTTC. Protein product: CSARDFSGQIYEQYF.